The clone carrying this T cell receptor (beta chain) appeared a few times. V lost 0 bases to trimming and J lost 1 base, with 10 bases between them. Germline CDR1 reads LGHNA; CDR2 reads YSLEER. This CDR3 has 16 amino acids. This sample is drawn from a study of blood T cells in healthy people across ages. Through a sample-barcoded 5' primer and a J-beta primer mix, a second PCR was run for roughly 6 to 11 cycles. Via MiXCR, TCRdb re-called the 5' RACE reads, giving one row per CDR3 protein. The sample contains roughly 560,000 distinct CDR3 sequences, around 24% of which appear only once. This same sample was also taken into another study, of T cells of mothers and their children. Per that study: With unrelated pairs as the comparison, related mother-child pairs had a slightly higher overlap that was not significant.

Sequenced: blood. This sequence was found in a boy aged 5-17 years in good health. The gene calls are TRBV4-3 and TRBJ2-1; D is uncertain. In DNA, the CDR3 is TGCGCCAGCAGCCAAGAGAATCGTCCGTCCTACAATGAGCAGTTCTTC. The encoded protein is CASSQENRPSYNEQFF.